These T cell receptor beta chains were read from a single sample in a study of early T cells in non-severe SARS-CoV-2 infection. TCRdb re-called the 5' RACE reads through MiXCR, storing one row per CDR3 protein. The data contain approximately 40,000 distinct CDR3 sequences, around 6.3% of them seen just once; the ten biggest clones take up around 21%. Here the sequenced sample was whole blood, taken at baseline. Receptor source: an adult who was a healthcare worker with PCR-confirmed SARS-CoV-2 infection or an uninfected control (not recorded which). Both conserved end residues are part of each CDR3. Not every row has a clone size; where given, it reads once, few, many or a size class.

v_call	clone_size	cdr3_aa
TRBV4-1	many	CASSRTLQGQATTNEKLFF
TRBV7-9	many	CASSLDLRGTQYF
TRBV29-1	.	CSVEEDGGGYTF
TRBV7-2	few	CASSSSPSTEAFF
TRBV6-1	many	CASSVQDGSYEQYF
TRBV19	.	CASRNSATYEQYF
TRBV6-4	few	CASSDGPPGGNTGELFF
TRBV18	.	CASSPQGMNTEAFF
TRBV5-6	few	CASSSHIHRGPYEQYF
TRBV7-9	many	CASLWTSGSYEQFF
TRBV6-2/TRBV6-3	.	CASRILGTGHTGELFF
TRBV20-1	many	CSARVVVRSSYNEQFF
TRBV20-1	few	CSAPPSRGTDTQYF
TRBV7-8	many	CASSLELINEQFF
TRBV12-3/TRBV12-4	many	CASSLDRGKLFF
TRBV10-3	many	CAITPGTGSRTEAFF
TRBV20-1	.	CSARSRREHNEQFF
TRBV9	.	CASSPALRGTEAFF
TRBV12-3/TRBV12-4	many	CASSRTSGRVTDTQYF
TRBV5-1	few	CASRQGARSEAFF
TRBV6-6	many	CASSYAGGDTGELFF
TRBV27	many	CASSFSQGMKYEQYF
TRBV9	.	CASSGLAGGQETQYF
TRBV24-1	many	CATSDPALTVGYTF
TRBV10-3	few	CAISAGVDSGGSDTQYF
TRBV15	.	CATSRWASSNEQFF
TRBV12-3/TRBV12-4	many	CASSLGTSGSGPTDTQYF
TRBV5-4	many	CATSLTRGMNTEAFF
TRBV6-4	.	CASSDGGGGNTGELFF
TRBV29-1	.	CSVEGNTDTQYF
TRBV7-6	.	CASTTNLASWADTQYF
TRBV15	many	CATRSLGSTYQETQYF
TRBV2	many	CASSTGHSGPTGELFF
TRBV4-1	few	CASSQEAVPAQYF
TRBV24-1	.	CATVSGNEQFF
TRBV12-3/TRBV12-4	many	CASRGLAGATTDTQYF
TRBV7-3	many	CASSLDRSRNGYTF
TRBV11-2	few	CASDSGATSTDTQYF
TRBV10-3	.	CAITPDRDGGYTF
TRBV7-2	few	CASSFVAGGSGGNTIYF
TRBV7-9	many	CASSGDSGSSGANVLTF
TRBV6-2/TRBV6-3	many	CASSPTTGSGSPLHF
TRBV7-9	.	CASSSGLQYYGYTF
TRBV4-1	.	CASSDRDRGNEQYF
TRBV2	few	CASSLAEETQYF
TRBV7-9	many	CASRLNPTDTQYF
TRBV20-1	.	CSASPHGYTF
TRBV5-1	many	CASSSTPGATEAFF
TRBV5-1	many	CASSPSGGADTQYF
TRBV4-2	many	CASSQETTEQYF
TRBV6-1	many	CASSEAPGVSYEQYF
TRBV11-2	.	CASSLGLGSEQYF
TRBV4-1	many	CASSQTGTGIEKLFF
TRBV4-2	.	CASSFPSGTGLADTQYF
TRBV2	.	CASREKGLAANEQFF
TRBV12-3/TRBV12-4	few	CASTTNSGEQYF
TRBV19	many	CASSMLAEGSYEQYF
TRBV29-1	.	CSVGPDAVDEQYF
TRBV5-1	few	CASSLAGGPLNTQYF